The clone carrying this TCR beta chain was observed a handful of times. An end of the junction does not agree with germline; a read error may underlie this. Germline CDR1 is MNHEY and CDR2 is SVGAGI. CDR3 size: 17 residues. Amplification of TCR beta used genomic DNA extracted from peripheral blood. The source of the sample is a study of T cell repertoires in aging, cancer and after chemotherapy. On the study more broadly: Roughly 10 million TCR reads made up the full dataset.

Multiplex touch-down PCR with TRB-A/B primers amplified rearranged V-D-J TRB sequences. Each CDR3 protein gets one entry after TCRdb re-called the multiplex PCR reads with MiXCR. The data hold thousands of distinct CDR3 sequences, with about 29% observed a single time. The specimen sequenced was blood. This sequence joins TRBV6-5 and TRBJ2-3, with 7 bases that match TRBD2. This receptor was identified in a human donor with a solid tumor. CDR3 sequence (DNA): TGTGCCATCAGTGGGTCTTCTAGCGGAGCTAGCACAGATACGCAGTATTTT. This codes for CAISGSSSGASTDTQYF.